These 6 T cell receptor beta chains originate from one sample sequenced in a study of metastatic and nonmetastatic thyroid tumors. No treatment of any kind had been given to any patient before thyroid surgery. TCRdb called clones again from the PCR reads with MiXCR. The repertoire holds approximately 9,500 clones, with approximately 33% as singletons. Sequenced: tumor tissue. The receptors derive from a female donor with papillary thyroid cancer or a benign thyroid nodule (not recorded which). Some clones in this sample may be carry-over from other donors' samples.

Remarks on this clone: One end of the junction does not line up with germline, which may come from a read error. The V call is TRBV4-2, the J call TRBJ2-7; TRBD1 aligns across 10 bases. Germline lookup yields CDR1 LGHNA and CDR2 YNFKEQ. The CDR3 length is 14 residues. CDR3 DNA: TGTGCCATCAGCTGGGGACAGGGGTCCTACGAGCAGTACTTC. Translated, it gives CAISWGQGSYEQYF.

The rearrangement uses TRBV20-1 and TRBJ2-3; 9 bases are shared with TRBD1. J lost 4 bases, V lost 0 bases, and 2 bases had no gene match. Germline-derived CDR1 and CDR2 are DFQATT and SNEGSKA (reference sequence). The CDR3 is made up of 14 amino acids. CDR3 nucleotides: TGCAGTGCTAGAGATGGGACAGGGCCAGATACGCAGTATTTT. This sequence encodes CSARDGTGPDTQYF.

This clone showed up just a few times. This chain links TRBV11-2 with TRBJ2-3, with no clear D. V was shortened by 1 base and J by 7 bases, with 6 bases between the two germline ends. The CDR3 extends over 12 amino acids. Germline assignment: CDR1 SGHAT and CDR2 FQNNGV. CDR3 region: CASSLGANTQYF. The CDR3 region has the DNA TGTGCCAGCAGCTTAGGAGCGAATACGCAGTATTTT.

This clone is labeled medium-sized. This chain links TRBV7-8 with TRBJ1-4; D unclear. This CDR3 comprises 15 residues. V lost 1 base to trimming and J lost 4 bases, with 10 bases between them. Germline CDR1 is SGHVS and CDR2 is FQNEAQ. The CDR3, as DNA: TGTGCCAGCAGCTTAGGTGTAAGAGATAATGAAAAACTGTTTTTT. As protein: CASSLGVRDNEKLFF. The full variable domain, completed using reference TRBV7-8 and TRBJ1-4, is GAGVSQSPRYKVAKRGQDVALRCDPISGHVSLFWYQQALGQGPEFLTYFQNEAQLDKSGLPSDRFFAERPEGSVSTLKIQRTQQEDSAVYLCASSLGVRDNEKLFFGSGTQLSVL.

This chain connects TRBV3-1 to TRBJ2-7, with D uncertain. Germline lookup yields CDR1 LGHDT and CDR2 YNNKEL (reference sequence). The CDR3 runs to 13 residues. Trimming shortened V by 3 bases and J by 6 bases, and 12 bases separated the two germline ends. DNA for the CDR3: TGTGCCAGCAGCCAGACACCTCAGGCCGAGCAGTACTTC. Translating gives CASSQTPQAEQYF.

This clone is medium-sized within its sample. The chain links TRBV30 to TRBJ2-5; TRBD1 aligns across 10 bases. V gave up 1 base and J gave up 4 bases; unmatched junction bases: 9. This CDR3 has 16 residues. The V gene's germline CDR1 is GTSNPN and CDR2 SVGIG (reference sequence). Written as DNA, the CDR3 is TGTGCCTGGAGTGCGTACCGGACAGGGGGAGGAGAGACCCAGTACTTC. Its protein is CAWSAYRTGGGETQYF.